Presented here are 20 T cell receptor beta chains from one specimen sequenced in a study of shared clonotypes between healthy human individuals. Method: immunoSEQ multiplex PCR; TCRdb's copy keeps in-frame clones and lacks some. The sample lists 500,000 to 700,000 clones, 85% to 95% seen once, with around 0.12% in the top ten. Positive CCR7 selection of CD45RO-negative cells yielded the naive CD8 cells, and terminally differentiated effector memory CD45RA+ cells were excluded. What was sequenced was naive CD8+ T cells sorted from blood. The source of these receptors is a woman in her thirties in good health.

The rearrangement links TRBV15 to TRBJ2-1; TRBD1 might be the D (6 bases). V was shortened by 11 bases and J by 2 bases, with 13 bases between the two germline ends. Germline V CDR1 and CDR2: LNHNV, YYDKDF (reference sequence). CDR3 length: 13 amino acids. The CDR3 coding sequence is TGTGCCTCGACGGGACACACCTACAATGAGCAGTTCTTC. As protein: CASTGHTYNEQFF.

V usage is TRBV2 and J usage is TRBJ2-7; 9 bases match TRBD1. Per germline, CDR1 SNHLY and CDR2 FYNNEI. This CDR3 has 14 amino acids. J was trimmed by 5 bases and V by 8 bases; bases with no gene match: 10. CDR3 protein: CASGPGQGINEQYF. DNA of the CDR3: TGTGCCAGCGGTCCGGGACAGGGAATCAACGAGCAGTACTTC.

This clone was seen a single time. The chain joins TRBV10-3 to TRBJ1-5, with a possible D match to TRBD1 (5 bases). Germline-derived CDR1 and CDR2 are ENHRY and SYGVKD. This CDR3 region has 15 residues. With 0 bases removed from V and 6 bases from J, the gap between germline ends came to 12 bases. The CDR3 is CAISESPPGGQPQHF. DNA of the CDR3: TGTGCCATCAGTGAGTCTCCACCCGGGGGTCAGCCCCAGCATTTT.

The CDR3: CASSFRDTGSGTGELFF. CDR3 nucleotides: TGCGCCAGCAGTTTCCGGGACACCGGGTCGGGAACCGGGGAGCTGTTTTTT. This sequence joins TRBV4-1 and TRBJ2-2; TRBD1 might be the D (6 bases). From germline, CDR1 is MGHRA and CDR2 YSYEKL. The CDR3 totals 17 residues. The germline V and J ends were trimmed by 6 bases and 5 bases, with 22 bases remaining between them.

V and J are TRBV6-5 and TRBJ2-3; 10 bases align to TRBD2. In germline, CDR1 is MNHEY, CDR2 SVGAGI. This CDR3 has 16 amino acids. The J segment lost 2 bases and the V segment lost 0 bases, leaving 2 bases of the junction unmatched. CDR3 DNA: TGTGCCAGCAGTTACTCGACTAGCGGGCTCACAGATACGCAGTATTTT. This sequence encodes CASSYSTSGLTDTQYF.

The CDR3 sequence: CASSFLPGTGFYEQYF. The CDR3 bases are TGTGCCAGCAGCTTCCTGCCGGGGACGGGTTTTTACGAGCAGTACTTC. The gene calls are TRBV11-2 and TRBJ2-7; tentatively, D is TRBD1 or TRBD2 (5 bases each). There are 16 residues in the CDR3. V lost 3 bases and J lost 4, with 19 bases in between. Germline V gene lookup returns CDR1 SGHAT and CDR2 FQNNGV.

This sequence joins TRBV5-8 and TRBJ2-7, with 9 bases that match TRBD1. Germline V CDR1 and CDR2: SGHTS, YDEGEE. The V gene end was trimmed by 4 bases and the J gene end by 7 bases; junction bases not matched to a gene: 6. The CDR3 contains 13 residues. CDR3 nucleotide sequence: TGTGCCAGCAGCCAGACAGGGGGTCGGGAGCAGTACTTC. This gives the protein CASSQTGGREQYF.

The gene calls are TRBV15 and TRBJ2-3; the D call may be TRBD1 or TRBD2 (5 bases each). The length of the CDR3 is 15 residues. Trimming took 6 bases from V and 0 from J, leaving 13 bases between them. Per germline, CDR1 LNHNV and CDR2 YYDKDF (reference sequence). The CDR3 sequence is CATRTADTSTDTQYF. CDR3 nucleotides: TGTGCCACCAGGACAGCGGATACTAGCACAGATACGCAGTATTTT.

In the case of this clone: In the same sample, other DNA sequences code for this CDR3. The CDR3 loop is CASSSYTDTQYF. The DNA for the CDR3 is TGTGCCAGCAGCTCCTACACAGATACGCAGTATTTT. V is TRBV27 and J is TRBJ2-3; D not resolved. Trimming left V 6 bases short and J 2 bases short, with 6 bases between. Germline CDR1 MNHEY, CDR2 SMNVEV (reference sequence). The CDR3 has 12 amino acids.

The chain carries TRBV7-9 and TRBJ2-5, with no clear D. The CDR3 contains 16 residues. The V end lost 5 bases, the J end lost 0 bases, and 16 bases lay between the germline ends. Germline assignment: CDR1 SEHNR and CDR2 FQNEAQ (reference sequence). The chain's CDR3 is CASSTWPTNHQETQYF. Written as DNA, the CDR3 is TGTGCCAGCAGCACCTGGCCTACTAACCACCAAGAGACCCAGTACTTC. Supplemented by reference TRBV7-9 and TRBJ2-5, the full variable domain reads DTGVSQNPRHKITKRGQNVTFRCDPISEHNRLYWYRQTLGQGPEFLTYFQNEAQLEKSRLLSDRFSAERPKGSFSTLEIQRTEQGDSAMYLCASSTWPTNHQETQYFGPGTRLLVL.

The chain joins TRBV27 to TRBJ2-7, with a weak D call TRBD1 (6 bases). The V and J ends lost 5 bases and 2 bases respectively, with 19 bases between them. This CDR3 contains 16 residues. Germline assignment: CDR1 MNHEY and CDR2 SMNVEV (reference sequence). Written as DNA, the CDR3 is TGTGCCAGCAGTCCCTCCGCCGGGACAATCCCCTACGAGCAGTACTTC. Protein: CASSPSAGTIPYEQYF.

This clone was seen only once. The genes are TRBV6-6 and TRBJ1-5; D gene ambiguous. This CDR3 has 14 residues. Trimming pared 8 bases from V and 1 base from J, leaving 12 bases between. Germline lookup yields CDR1 MNHNY and CDR2 SVGAGI (reference sequence). The CDR3 sequence is CASGKAVSNQPQHF. CDR3 nucleotide sequence: TGTGCCAGCGGGAAGGCCGTGAGCAATCAGCCCCAGCATTTT.

This clone was seen once. This specimen includes other DNA sequences encoding the same CDR3. This chain joins TRBV28 and TRBJ2-7; D perhaps matches TRBD1 (5 bases). Looked up from germline, CDR1 is MDHEN and CDR2 is SYDVKM. Between the trimmed V and J ends, which lost 6 bases and 2 bases, there was a span of 14 bases. The CDR3 length is 14 residues. CDR3 bases: TGTGCCAGCAGACCCTGGGGCAGCACCTACGAGCAGTACTTC. Its translation: CASRPWGSTYEQYF.

The chain uses TRBV27 and TRBJ2-7; unclear D gene. The CDR3 consists of 14 residues. V lost 5 bases to trimming and J lost 2 bases, with 13 bases between them. From germline, CDR1 is MNHEY and CDR2 SMNVEV (reference sequence). The CDR3 reads CASSRALSAYEQYF. The CDR3 DNA follows: TGTGCCAGCAGTAGGGCCCTCAGCGCCTACGAGCAGTACTTC.

In regard to this clone: The identical CDR3 is also encoded by other nucleotide sequences in the sample. DNA for the CDR3: TGTGCCAGCAGTTTAACGAACACCGGGGAGCTGTTTTTT. It translates to CASSLTNTGELFF. This sequence joins TRBV28 and TRBJ2-2, with D uncertain. The CDR3 runs to 13 residues. Germline V CDR1 and CDR2: MDHEN, SYDVKM. V gave up 2 bases and J gave up 0 bases, with 1 base separating them. The full variable domain, rest sourced from reference TRBV28 and TRBJ2-2, is DVKVTQSSRYLVKRTGEKVFLECVQDMDHENMFWYRQDPGLGLRLIYFSYDVKMKEKGDIPEGYSVSREKKERFSLILESASTNQTSMYLCASSLTNTGELFFGEGSRLTVL.

This chain uses TRBV12-2 with TRBJ1-1; the listed D gene, TRBD1, was not tested against the DNA. TRBV12-2 counts as a pseudogene. The length of the CDR3 is 14 residues. The CDR3 reads CASRNFRDTKEAFF. CDR3 sequence (DNA): TGTGCAAGTCGCAACTTCCGGGACACCAAAGAAGCTTTCTTT.

The chain couples TRBV27 to TRBJ2-6, with 8 bases matching TRBD1. Germline V gene data show CDR1 as MNHEY and CDR2 as SMNVEV (reference sequence). V shed 6 bases, J shed 0 bases, and the junction held 7 bases outside the gene matches. The CDR3 covers 17 residues. The CDR3 coding sequence is TGTGCCAGCAGCAGGACAGGGCTAAACTCTGGGGCCAACGTCCTGACTTTC. Encoded protein: CASSRTGLNSGANVLTF.

The genes are TRBV7-9 and TRBJ2-1, with D possibly TRBD2 on 5 matching bases. The CDR3 runs to 15 residues. Looked up from germline, CDR1 is SEHNR and CDR2 is FQNEAQ (reference sequence). V was clipped by 2 bases and J by 3 bases, with 11 bases between them. The CDR3 is CASSLPAGLYNEQFF. The CDR3 region has the DNA TGTGCCAGCAGCTTACCGGCGGGCCTCTACAATGAGCAGTTCTTC.

V usage is TRBV4-2 and J usage is TRBJ2-1, with TRBD2 matching over 10 bases. CDR3 length equals 17 residues. Trimming cost V 0 bases and J 2 bases; bases outside gene matches: 4. The germline CDR1 and CDR2 sequences are LGHNA and YNFKEQ. For the CDR3, the DNA is TGTGCCAGCAGCCAAGATAGTAGCGGGAGGCCCTACAATGAGCAGTTCTTC. Amino acids: CASSQDSSGRPYNEQFF.

V is TRBV4-1 and J is TRBJ2-7, with D maybe TRBD2 (6 bases). CDR1 is MGHRA, CDR2 YSYEKL, per germline. This CDR3 has 15 residues. Trimming removed 0 bases at V and 1 base at J, with 10 bases between. The DNA of the CDR3 is TGCGCCAGCAGCCAAGAGCGGGATTATTCCTACGAGCAGTACTTC. Translating it yields CASSQERDYSYEQYF.